These 30 T cell receptor beta chains share one sample of origin, sequenced in a study of blood T cell repertoires in COVID-19. The data were produced by immunoSEQ multiplex PCR, yet TCRdb's version contains in-frame clones alone and is incomplete. The data contain around 300,000 clones, more than 70% of them singletons. Sequenced material: PBMCs or T cells enriched from blood (not recorded which). The receptors derive from a woman aged 25 to 39 who had recovered from COVID-19.

This chain joins TRBV7-6 and TRBJ1-2; no clear D. CDR1 SGHVS and CDR2 FNYEAQ come from the germline V gene. Trimming stripped 1 base from V and 5 bases from J, with 14 bases between. The CDR3 has 15 amino acids. The CDR3 sequence is CASSLGSGEVYGYTF. CDR3 nucleotides: TGTGCCAGCAGCTTAGGCTCCGGGGAGGTATATGGCTACACCTTC.

The chain has TRBV6-5 and TRBJ1-2, with D possibly TRBD1 on 6 matching bases. V lost 6 bases, J lost 3 bases, and 11 bases lay in between. The CDR3 spans 13 residues. Germline CDR1 and CDR2: MNHEY and SVGAGI. The CDR3 DNA reads as TGTGCCAGCAGCCCAGGGGACGACTATGGCTACACCTTC. This gives the protein CASSPGDDYGYTF.

J is TRBJ1-6 and V is TRBV19, with a tentative D call TRBD1 (6 bases). Germline V gives CDR1 LNHDA, CDR2 SQIVND (reference sequence). V dropped 1 base and J dropped 10 bases, with 14 bases sitting between them. CDR3 length equals 15 residues. In DNA, the CDR3 is TGTGCCAGTAGTATAGGGCAGACAGGCGACTCACCCCTCCACTTT. It yields the protein CASSIGQTGDSPLHF.

The rearrangement joins TRBV28 to TRBJ1-2; tentative D call: TRBD1 (5 bases). The CDR3 runs to 17 residues. Trimming removed 5 bases from V and 4 bases from J, with 23 bases in between. CDR1 is MDHEN and CDR2 is SYDVKM in the germline V gene. This CDR3 reads CASSQADLGGGSYGYTF. For the CDR3, the DNA is TGTGCCAGCAGTCAAGCCGACCTCGGGGGAGGTAGCTATGGCTACACCTTC.

This sequence joins TRBV3-1 (or the pseudogene TRBV3-2) and TRBJ2-7; D gene ambiguous. CDR1 is LGHDT and CDR2 is YNNKEL in the germline V gene (reference sequence). This CDR3 is built from 14 residues. Trimming removed 4 bases at V and 9 bases at J, with 19 bases between. The CDR3 loop reads CASSLSGRQLRQYF. The CDR3 DNA reads TGTGCCAGCAGCCTTTCTGGTAGACAACTTCGGCAGTACTTC.

This rearrangement joins TRBV5-6 to TRBJ1-2; tentative D call: TRBD1 (6 bases). In germline, CDR1 is SGHDT, CDR2 YYEEEE. Deletions cut 5 bases from V and 5 bases from J, with 22 bases between. The CDR3 sequence is 16 residues long. The chain's CDR3 is CASSRSGTPSWYGYTF. The CDR3 region has the DNA TGTGCCAGCAGTCGGTCCGGGACACCCTCTTGGTATGGCTACACCTTC.

This chain connects TRBV10-1 to TRBJ2-7; the match to TRBD1 covers 8 bases. CDR1 WNHNN and CDR2 SYGVQD come from the germline V gene (reference sequence). CDR3 length equals 15 residues. V gave up 3 bases and J gave up 3 bases; unmatched junction bases: 7. CDR3 coding DNA: TGCGCCAGCAGTGATGGGCCCGGGACAGGCTACGAGCAGTACTTC. Translation gives CASSDGPGTGYEQYF.

The chain is built from TRBV19 and TRBJ1-2, with 11 bases matching TRBD1. V shed 10 bases and J 8 bases; nucleotides not matched to a gene: 12. The germline gives CDR1 LNHDA, CDR2 SQIVND (reference sequence). The CDR3 totals 14 residues. The CDR3 DNA reads as TGTGCCACCTCCAAGTGGCGGACAGGGGGCGGCTACACCTTC. Protein sequence: CATSKWRTGGGYTF.

The rearrangement links TRBV27 to TRBJ2-7; 11 positions agree with TRBD1. The V and J ends lost 7 bases and 9 bases, in that order; junction bases with no gene match: 11. The CDR3 consists of 14 residues. Germline V lookup: CDR1 MNHEY, CDR2 SMNVEV (reference sequence). CDR3: CASTKDRGQSRQYF. The CDR3 DNA follows: TGTGCCAGCACCAAGGACAGGGGGCAATCCCGGCAGTACTTC.

V and J are TRBV7-2 and TRBJ2-2; TRBD2 matches 10 bases. J gave up 1 base and V 7 bases, and 3 bases lay outside the gene matches. The CDR3 runs 15 residues. Germline lookup yields CDR1 SGHTA and CDR2 FQGNSA. The CDR3 DNA reads TGTGCCAGCACCCGGACTAGCGGGAACACCGGGGAGCTGTTTTTT. Translating gives CASTRTSGNTGELFF.

The chain recombines TRBV28 with TRBJ2-3; D call uncertain. Germline CDR1 and CDR2: MDHEN and SYDVKM. The germline V and J ends were trimmed by 3 bases and 2 bases, with 9 bases remaining between them. The length of the CDR3 is 14 residues. CDR3 nucleotide sequence: TGTGCCAGCAGTTTTCAACAGCACACAGATACGCAGTATTTT. Protein sequence: CASSFQQHTDTQYF.

The chain links TRBV2 to TRBJ2-3; TRBD2 might be the D (5 bases). The V gene's germline CDR1 is SNHLY and CDR2 FYNNEI. This CDR3 contains 13 residues. Trimming left V 8 bases short and J 2 bases short, with 11 bases between. The CDR3 region is CASARLATDTQYF. The DNA for the CDR3 is TGTGCCAGCGCAAGGCTAGCCACAGATACGCAGTATTTT.

The CDR3 DNA reads TGTGCCAGCAGCTCCAAAAGTCTACAGGGGAGGTATAGGGACACTGAAGCTTTCTTT. Translation gives CASSSKSLQGRYRDTEAFF. The rearrangement links TRBV5-4 to TRBJ1-1; 7 bases agree with TRBD1. Looked up from germline, CDR1 is SGHNT and CDR2 is YYREEE (reference sequence). The CDR3 consists of 19 residues. Unmatched junction bases numbered 20, after V lost 3 bases and J lost 3 bases.

V and J are TRBV18 and TRBJ2-3; D is ambiguous. V was trimmed by 0 bases and J by 1 base, leaving 5 bases between them. The CDR3 extends over 14 amino acids. In germline, CDR1 is KGHSH, CDR2 LQKENI. The CDR3 sequence: CASSPPVGTDTQYF. CDR3 nucleotides: TGTGCCAGCTCACCACCTGTAGGCACAGATACGCAGTATTTT.

In its sample, this clone was seen a few times. V and J are TRBV5-1 and TRBJ1-2; 8 nucleotides agree with TRBD1. Losses at the gene ends were 4 bases for V and 2 bases for J; bases not matched to a gene: 4. CDR1 SGHRS and CDR2 YFSETQ come from the germline V gene. The CDR3 loop spans 14 amino acids. CDR3 residues: CASSPDRANYGYTF. The CDR3, as DNA: TGCGCCAGCAGCCCGGACAGGGCCAACTATGGCTACACCTTC.

The V call is TRBV5-1, the J call TRBJ2-7; a possible D gene is TRBD2 (7 bases). The CDR3 is 13 residues long. Germline CDR1 SGHRS, CDR2 YFSETQ. With 6 bases removed from V and 2 bases from J, the gap between germline ends came to 12 bases. CDR3 amino acids: CASTHGGPYEQYF. The DNA for the CDR3 is TGCGCCAGCACCCACGGGGGGCCCTACGAGCAGTACTTC.

The chain recombines TRBV4-1 with TRBJ2-5, with 7 bases fitting TRBD2. The CDR3 length is 15 residues. J lost 4 bases, V lost 5 bases, and 10 bases had no gene match. Germline V gene lookup returns CDR1 MGHRA and CDR2 YSYEKL. This chain's CDR3 is CASSAPTSRGETQYF. The CDR3 DNA reads as TGCGCCAGCAGCGCCCCGACTAGCCGGGGAGAGACCCAGTACTTC.

The chain couples TRBV5-4 to TRBJ1-1; maybe TRBD1 (6 bases). The CDR3 has 15 amino acids. V was clipped by 1 base and J by 9 bases, with 19 bases between them. CDR1 and CDR2 (germline): SGHNT, YYREEE (reference sequence). For the CDR3, the DNA is TGTGCCAGCAGCTTGCCTGGAGGGGGGGAGAAGAAAGCTTTCTTT. Its translation: CASSLPGGGEKKAFF.

The count of this clone is one. CDR3 sequence reads: CASSLVQDQPQHF. The CDR3 bases are TGTGCCAGCAGCTTAGTACAGGACCAGCCCCAGCATTTT. The chain carries TRBV11-2 and TRBJ1-5, with D tentatively TRBD1 (5 bases). This CDR3 comprises 13 residues. The V gene's germline CDR1 is SGHAT and CDR2 FQNNGV. Trimming took 1 base from V and 7 from J, leaving 8 bases between them.

V gene TRBV5-4 combines with J gene TRBJ2-3, with D possibly TRBD2 on 6 matching bases. Germline V gene data show CDR1 as SGHNT and CDR2 as YYREEE (reference sequence). The ends were cut back, 1 base at V and 0 bases at J, with 12 bases in the middle. This CDR3 has 16 residues. The CDR3 nucleotides are TGTGCCAGCAGCTTGAAGAGCGGGCCTAGCACAGATACGCAGTATTTT. Translation gives CASSLKSGPSTDTQYF.

V gene TRBV12-3 or TRBV12-4 combines with J gene TRBJ2-2; no firm D call. Between the trimmed V and J ends, which lost 1 base and 8 bases, there was a span of 8 bases. This CDR3 comprises 13 residues. In nucleotides, the CDR3 is TGTGCCAGCAGTTTAGGGCCCGCTGGGGAGCTGTTTTTT. It codes for CASSLGPAGELFF.

The chain uses TRBV18 and TRBJ1-2; 10 bases line up with TRBD1. V was pared by 2 bases and J by 1 base, with 4 bases of the junction left unmatched. The length of the CDR3 is 16 residues. The germline V gene has CDR1 KGHSH and CDR2 LQKENI. The CDR3 region is CASSPGQGEFNYGYTF. The CDR3 region has the DNA TGTGCCAGCTCACCAGGACAGGGGGAATTTAACTATGGCTACACCTTC.

The J gene is TRBJ1-2, the V gene TRBV4-3; D call uncertain. The CDR3 covers 16 residues. V lost 4 bases to trimming and J lost 1 base, with 16 bases between them. From germline, CDR1 is LGHNA and CDR2 YSLEER. CDR3 amino acids: CASSPVDKSFNYGYTF. For the CDR3, the DNA is TGCGCCAGCAGCCCCGTAGACAAATCATTTAACTATGGCTACACCTTC.

The chain couples TRBV5-5 to TRBJ1-5; 7 bases align to TRBD1. This CDR3 has 14 residues. The V gene end was trimmed by 4 bases and the J gene end by 4 bases; junction bases not matched to a gene: 5. Germline V gives CDR1 SGHKS, CDR2 YYEKEE (reference sequence). CDR3 sequence (DNA): TGTGCCAGCAGCCGAGCAGGGGGGAATCAGCCCCAGCATTTT. This gives the protein CASSRAGGNQPQHF.

The CDR3: CASSLVGRADPPKYF. Written as DNA, the CDR3 is TGTGCCAGCAGCTTAGTTGGTCGAGCGGATCCGCCAAAGTATTTT. The chain uses TRBV11-2 and TRBJ2-3; TRBD2 might be the D (5 bases). The V end was cut by 1 base, the J end by 13 bases, with 21 bases between. The CDR3 covers 15 residues. CDR1 and CDR2 from the germline V gene are SGHAT and FQNNGV. Full variable domain (outside the CDR3, taken from reference TRBV11-2 and TRBJ2-3): EAGVAQSPRYKIIEKRQSVAFWCNPISGHATLYWYQQILGQGPKLLIQFQNNGVVDDSQLPKDRFSAERLKGVDSTLKIQPAKLEDSAVYLCASSLVGRADPPKYFGPGTRLTVL.

This chain joins TRBV13 and TRBJ2-7, with D possibly TRBD2 on 6 matching bases. The CDR3 contains 15 residues. Germline V gene data show CDR1 as PRHDT and CDR2 as FYEKMQ (reference sequence). V lost 1 base, J lost 0 bases, and 10 bases lay in between. CDR3 sequence (DNA): TGTGCCAGCAGCTTAGCTGAGGGACTCTCCTACGAGCAGTACTTC. Its translation: CASSLAEGLSYEQYF.

This clone showed up just a few times. This chain links TRBV5-5 with TRBJ1-6; D possibly corresponds to TRBD1 (5 bases). Looked up from germline, CDR1 is SGHKS and CDR2 is YYEKEE (reference sequence). V was pared by 1 base and J by 8 bases, with 10 bases between. The CDR3 has 14 amino acids. The CDR3 DNA reads as TGTGCCAGCAGCTTGTGGGGCAGCTATTCACCCCTCCACTTT. This codes for CASSLWGSYSPLHF.

This chain connects TRBV5-8 to TRBJ2-2, with 7 bases identical to TRBD1. The length of the CDR3 is 16 residues. The junction had 11 bases not matched to a gene; V was cut back by 4 bases and J by 5 bases. Per the germline V gene, CDR1 is SGHTS and CDR2 is YDEGEE. CDR3 loop: CASSPRRQGTTGELFF. The CDR3 nucleotides read TGTGCCAGCAGCCCACGACGACAGGGAACGACCGGGGAGCTGTTTTTT.

This clone has only a few counts. This chain uses TRBV28 with TRBJ2-7; TRBD1 agrees at 8 bases. This CDR3 contains 14 residues. V gave up 2 bases and J gave up 2 bases; unmatched junction bases: 2. The germline V gene has CDR1 MDHEN and CDR2 SYDVKM. The CDR3 here is CASSLLRGPYEQYF. The CDR3 nucleotides read TGTGCCAGCAGTTTACTCAGGGGGCCCTACGAGCAGTACTTC.

Details on this clone: Other DNA sequences in this specimen translate into the identical CDR3. This chain joins TRBV18 and TRBJ1-1, with a tentative D call TRBD1 (6 bases). There are 14 residues in the CDR3. CDR1 is KGHSH and CDR2 is LQKENI in the germline V gene. The V end was cut by 3 bases, the J end by 4 bases, with 12 bases between. The CDR3 region has the DNA TGTGCCAGCTCACCGGGTTCAGGGGTCACTGAAGCTTTCTTT. It encodes CASSPGSGVTEAFF.